The T cell receptor (beta chain) under discussion was sequenced for a study of blood T cell repertoires in COVID-19. Study at large: T cells, B-cell-depleted T cells, or PBMCs provided the cDNA or gDNA that served as material.

There are a few counts of this clone. The data were produced by immunoSEQ multiplex PCR, yet TCRdb's version contains in-frame clones alone and is incomplete. The data hold 95,000 to 100,000 clones, with around 87% observed a single time. Input material: peripheral blood. The receptor's source is a woman in her 30s with acute or convalescent COVID-19.

CDR3 loop: CASSLSLFQGNQPQHF. CDR3 nucleotide sequence: TGTGCCAGCAGCCTGAGTTTATTTCAGGGGAATCAGCCCCAGCATTTT. The genes are TRBV5-8 and TRBJ1-5, with a tentative D call TRBD1 (6 bases). Trimming removed 4 bases at V and 4 bases at J, with 18 bases between. The CDR3 has 16 residues. The germline CDR1 and CDR2 sequences are SGHTS and YDEGEE.